Shown below are 23 T cell receptor beta chains from a single sample sequenced in a study of T cell changes during pregnancy in multiple sclerosis. Libraries were prepared by immunoSEQ multiplex PCR; TCRdb keeps only in-frame clonotypes and omits some of them. The data contain approximately 99,000 clones, approximately 90% of them singletons. Material: peripheral blood, obtained in the second trimester of pregnancy. The receptor set was obtained from a female donor in good health, enrolled as a control in a pregnancy study.

The chain has TRBV18 and TRBJ1-1; weak D call: TRBD1 (6 bases). Trimming shortened V by 3 bases and J by 8 bases, and 16 bases separated the two germline ends. Germline V gives CDR1 KGHSH, CDR2 LQKENI. The CDR3 runs to 14 residues. CDR3 in amino acids: CASSPSGARSEAFF. The CDR3 DNA follows: TGTGCCAGCTCACCGTCAGGGGCTAGGTCGGAAGCTTTCTTT.

This chain links TRBV7-9 with TRBJ2-5; D perhaps matches TRBD1 (6 bases). Trimming shortened V by 5 bases and J by 4 bases, and 11 bases separated the two germline ends. The CDR3 contains 13 residues. Per the germline V gene, CDR1 is SEHNR and CDR2 is FQNEAQ (reference sequence). CDR3 DNA: TGTGCCAGCAGCCCGAAAGGGGGAGAGACCCAGTACTTC. This codes for CASSPKGGETQYF.

The V and J genes are TRBV2 and TRBJ2-3; D unclear. The CDR3 consists of 12 residues. The germline gives CDR1 SNHLY, CDR2 FYNNEI. Trimming removed 4 bases from V and 4 bases from J, with 6 bases in between. CDR3: CASSGESDTQYF. The CDR3 DNA reads TGTGCCAGCAGTGGTGAGTCAGATACGCAGTATTTT.

The CDR3 DNA is TGTGCCAGCAGTGGACAGGCGAGGTGGAATTCACCCCTCCACTTT. This translates into CASSGQARWNSPLHF. The chain is built from TRBV2 and TRBJ1-6; maybe TRBD1 (6 bases). Germline V gene lookup returns CDR1 SNHLY and CDR2 FYNNEI. CDR3 length equals 15 residues. The ends were cut back, 4 bases at V and 7 bases at J, with 14 bases in the middle.

V is TRBV6-1 and J is TRBJ2-7; 7 bases match TRBD1. After removal of 7 bases from V and 2 bases from J, the junction contained 5 bases not matched to a gene. The CDR3 is 13 residues long. CDR1 is MNHNS, CDR2 SASEGT, per germline. The DNA for the CDR3 is TGTGCCAGCACCGGGACAGAAACCTACGAGCAGTACTTC. Encoded protein: CASTGTETYEQYF.

The chain carries TRBV5-4 and TRBJ1-1; unclear D gene. The CDR3 totals 15 residues. Trimming left V 0 bases short and J 0 bases short, with 9 bases between. CDR1 SGHNT and CDR2 YYREEE come from the germline V gene (reference sequence). The CDR3 protein is CASSLDGLMNTEAFF. CDR3 in DNA: TGTGCCAGCAGCTTGGATGGCCTCATGAACACTGAAGCTTTCTTT.

The chain links TRBV7-2 to TRBJ1-4; D not resolved. CDR3 length: 15 amino acids. Germline CDR1 is SGHTA and CDR2 is FQGNSA. V was cut by 4 bases and J by 5 bases, with 14 bases left in between. The DNA of the CDR3 is TGTGCCAGCAGCTCCGCGGGCAGATCAAATGAAAAACTGTTTTTT. Encoded protein: CASSSAGRSNEKLFF.

V gene TRBV28 combines with J gene TRBJ1-4; weak D call: TRBD1 (6 bases). V was trimmed by 6 bases and J by 8 bases, leaving 19 bases between them. CDR3 length equals 15 residues. The germline V gene encodes CDR1 MDHEN and CDR2 SYDVKM. The CDR3 DNA reads TGTGCCAGCAGATCCGACAGGATTGGGGGAGAAAAACTGTTTTTT. This encodes CASRSDRIGGEKLFF.

The gene calls are TRBV5-1 and TRBJ2-6; weak D call: TRBD1 (6 bases). CDR3 size: 17 residues. The V end was cut by 0 bases, the J end by 0 bases, with 10 bases between. CDR1 is SGHRS, CDR2 YFSETQ, per germline. As DNA, the CDR3 is TGCGCCAGCAGCTTGGCAGGGGCCGCCTCTGGGGCCAACGTCCTGACTTTC. Its protein is CASSLAGAASGANVLTF.

The genes are TRBV27 and TRBJ1-6; D is undetermined. This CDR3 has 13 residues. Germline CDR1 MNHEY, CDR2 SMNVEV (reference sequence). With 6 bases removed from V and 0 bases from J, the gap between germline ends came to 3 bases. The CDR3, as DNA: TGTGCCAGCAGCAGCTCCTATAATTCACCCCTCCACTTT. Protein sequence: CASSSSYNSPLHF.

The chain links TRBV30 to TRBJ2-5, with TRBD1 matching 9 bases. Germline assignment: CDR1 GTSNPN and CDR2 SVGIG (reference sequence). Trimming cost V 8 bases and J 2 bases; bases outside gene matches: 6. This CDR3 has 13 residues. This CDR3 is CARGQGSQETQYF. CDR3 DNA sequence: TGTGCCCGAGGACAGGGGTCTCAAGAGACCCAGTACTTC.

This clone was seen only a few times. The chain employs TRBV19 and TRBJ1-1; D gene uncertain. The germline V gene has CDR1 LNHDA and CDR2 SQIVND (reference sequence). The CDR3 runs to 12 residues. V dropped 5 bases and J dropped 10 bases, with 14 bases sitting between them. The DNA for the CDR3 is TGTGCCAGTAGTTCAGGCGGGAGTGGAGCTTTCTTT. Amino acid sequence: CASSSGGSGAFF.

The chain combines TRBV7-8 with TRBJ1-6, with TRBD1 as a possible D gene (6 bases). Trimming removed 3 bases at V and 10 bases at J, with 10 bases between. Germline V CDR1 and CDR2: SGHVS, FQNEAQ. The CDR3 totals 13 residues. The CDR3 DNA follows: TGTGCCAGCAGCTTCGACAGGTGGTCACCCCTCCACTTT. Amino acids: CASSFDRWSPLHF.

The V call is TRBV19, the J call TRBJ1-5, with 9 bases that match TRBD1. J was trimmed by 1 base and V by 3 bases; bases with no gene match: 10. Germline CDR1 is LNHDA and CDR2 is SQIVND (reference sequence). The CDR3 has 18 amino acids. CDR3 protein: CASSMNRGQDLSNQPQHF. CDR3 nucleotide sequence: TGTGCCAGTAGTATGAACAGGGGGCAGGATTTAAGCAATCAGCCCCAGCATTTT.

This sequence joins TRBV27 and TRBJ1-2; D is ambiguous. The CDR3 consists of 14 residues. From germline, CDR1 is MNHEY and CDR2 SMNVEV (reference sequence). V was pared by 3 bases and J by 4 bases, with 12 bases between. The CDR3 DNA follows: TGTGCCAGCAGTTTTGTGGCCGATCCCTATGGCTACACCTTC. Translating it yields CASSFVADPYGYTF.

V gene TRBV7-9 combines with J gene TRBJ2-3, with D perhaps TRBD1 (5 bases). There are 13 residues in the CDR3. Germline lookup yields CDR1 SEHNR and CDR2 FQNEAQ (reference sequence). The ends were cut back, 5 bases at V and 3 bases at J, with 9 bases in the middle. This chain's CDR3 is CASSDPGTDTQYF. The DNA for the CDR3 is TGTGCCAGCAGCGATCCAGGGACAGATACGCAGTATTTT. The full variable domain, its missing parts supplied by reference TRBV7-9 and TRBJ2-3, is DTGVSQNPRHKITKRGQNVTFRCDPISEHNRLYWYRQTLGQGPEFLTYFQNEAQLEKSRLLSDRFSAERPKGSFSTLEIQRTEQGDSAMYLCASSDPGTDTQYFGPGTRLTVL.

The rearrangement links TRBV7-2 to TRBJ2-7; tentatively, D is TRBD2 (5 bases). The germline CDR1 and CDR2 sequences are SGHTA and FQGNSA. V dropped 4 bases and J dropped 5 bases, with 12 bases sitting between them. The CDR3 consists of 13 residues. The CDR3 bases are TGTGCCAGCAGCTCCCGCCTGAGGGACGAGCAGTACTTC. Encoded protein: CASSSRLRDEQYF.

This clone was recorded once. CDR3 nucleotide sequence: TGTGCCAGCAGCTACGGGGGAATAGCGGGAGAGCGGCGCGAGCAGTACTTC. It yields the protein CASSYGGIAGERREQYF. The chain has TRBV7-2 and TRBJ2-7; 9 nucleotides align to TRBD2. This CDR3 is built from 17 residues. Trimming cost V 4 bases and J 6 bases; bases outside gene matches: 16. Germline assignment: CDR1 SGHTA and CDR2 FQGNSA. Full variable domain (remainder filled in from reference TRBV7-2 and TRBJ2-7): GAGVSQSPSNKVTEKGKDVELRCDPISGHTALYWYRQSLGQGLEFLIYFQGNSAPDKSGLPSDRFSAERTGGSVSTLTIQRTQQEDSAVYLCASSYGGIAGERREQYFGPGTRLTVT.

This chain links TRBV5-1 with TRBJ2-1, with D unresolved. The CDR3 contains 13 residues. From germline, CDR1 is SGHRS and CDR2 YFSETQ. V was cut by 4 bases and J by 2 bases, with 7 bases left in between. CDR3 in amino acids: CASSPTTYNEQFF. CDR3 coding DNA: TGCGCCAGCAGCCCCACTACCTACAATGAGCAGTTCTTC.

In its sample, this clone was seen once. The chain employs TRBV11-2 and TRBJ2-7; the match to TRBD2 covers 7 bases. The CDR3 contains 15 residues. The germline CDR1 and CDR2 sequences are SGHAT and FQNNGV. Trimming at V came to 3 bases and at J to 4 bases, leaving 9 bases not matched to a gene. CDR3 sequence reads: CASSFGGRMTYEQYF. CDR3 DNA sequence: TGTGCCAGCAGCTTCGGCGGGAGAATGACTTACGAGCAGTACTTC.

J is TRBJ1-2 and V is TRBV28; D unresolved. Per germline, CDR1 MDHEN and CDR2 SYDVKM. The ends were cut back, 3 bases at V and 8 bases at J, with 19 bases in the middle. The CDR3 totals 15 residues. The CDR3 DNA reads TGTGCCAGCAGTTTCCTCGTCGGGGTTAAAGAGGGCTACACCTTC. Its translation: CASSFLVGVKEGYTF.

The chain uses TRBV19 and TRBJ1-2; 9 bases match TRBD1. Trimming removed 10 bases from V and 5 bases from J; junction bases left unmatched: 20. CDR1 LNHDA and CDR2 SQIVND come from the germline V gene (reference sequence). The CDR3 is 17 amino acids. CDR3 residues: CATSTTGGGGGQYGYTF. Written as DNA, the CDR3 is TGTGCCACTTCTACTACAGGGGGCGGTGGTGGACAGTATGGCTACACCTTC.

This sequence joins TRBV5-1 and TRBJ1-4, with 7 bases aligning to TRBD1. The CDR3 length is 14 residues. Trimming cost V 4 bases and J 2 bases; bases outside gene matches: 2. The V gene's germline CDR1 is SGHRS and CDR2 YFSETQ. As DNA, the CDR3 is TGCGCCAGCAGCGAGGGGGCCACTAATGAAAAACTGTTTTTT. This gives the protein CASSEGATNEKLFF.